This section outlines one TCR beta chain sequence together with its context. One end of the junction fails to match germline, which may point to a read error. This specimen comes from a study of technical replicates of blood from a handful of donors. Germline V CDR1 and CDR2: MDHEN, SYDVKM. The CDR3 is 13 amino acids. Using immunoSEQ multiplex PCR, the repertoire was profiled, and TCRdb retains in-frame clones only, with some absent. The sample consists of more than 70,000 clones, roughly 96% of them appearing once. The TCR comes from a human donor in good health. The chain employs TRBV28 and TRBJ2-5; 7 nucleotides match TRBD1. Specimen: T cells isolated from PBMCs. This CDR3 reads CASRGTAEEIQYF. The CDR3 coding sequence is TGTGCCAGTAGAGGGACAGCAGAAGAGATCCAGTACTTC.